The 18 T cell receptor beta chains given below trace back to one sample, sequenced in a study of Ad26.COV2.S vaccination and SARS-CoV-2 variants. Assay used: immunoSEQ multiplex PCR; TCRdb lists only in-frame clones, some missing. In the table there are about 250,000 clones, around nine tenths of which are singletons. Treatment described: around 19 received Ad26.COV2.S at low or high dose, single or two shots; 5 received placebo; per-sample allocation not given. After the first vaccine or placebo injection, samples were drawn on day 63. The source material was peripheral blood, sampled in a trial of Ad26.COV2.S vaccine versus placebo. These receptors all stem from a person aged 18-60 years who received the Ad26.COV2.S COVID-19 vaccine or a placebo.

The chain couples TRBV5-6 to TRBJ2-6; no definite D call. V was pared by 0 bases and J by 4 bases, with 8 bases between. Germline V CDR1 and CDR2: SGHDT, YYEEEE. The CDR3 covers 15 residues. The CDR3 loop reads CASSLAGSGANVLTF. The DNA for the CDR3 is TGTGCCAGCAGCTTGGCTGGGTCGGGGGCCAACGTCCTGACTTTC.

The CDR3, as DNA: TGTGCCAGCAGTGAAGTGGCAGGGCATTCGAGCTACACCTTC. Residues: CASSEVAGHSSYTF. This rearrangement joins TRBV6-1 to TRBJ1-2, with a tentative D call TRBD1 (5 bases). The CDR3 is 14 residues long. The germline V gene encodes CDR1 MNHNS and CDR2 SASEGT. V was cut by 1 base and J by 9 bases, with 15 bases left in between.

In its sample, this clone was seen once. The chain recombines TRBV4-3 with TRBJ2-3; D is ambiguous. The CDR3 is made up of 13 amino acids. Germline V gene lookup returns CDR1 LGHNA and CDR2 YSLEER. V lost 2 bases and J 1 base, leaving 4 bases between the germline ends. The CDR3 DNA follows: TGCGCCAGCAGCCAACGAGGCACAGATACGCAGTATTTT. It is translated as CASSQRGTDTQYF.

This chain uses TRBV18 with TRBJ1-1; 8 bases are a match to TRBD1. CDR1 is KGHSH, CDR2 LQKENI, per germline. This CDR3 is built from 12 residues. The V segment lost 6 bases and the J segment 8 bases; nucleotides outside the gene matches: 5. CDR3 DNA: TGTGCCAGCTCGCTAAGGACAGGGGAAGCTTTCTTT. Protein sequence: CASSLRTGEAFF.

The rearrangement links TRBV14 to TRBJ2-5, with 7 bases that match TRBD1. Germline values: CDR1 SGHDN, CDR2 FVKESK. J gave up 0 bases and V 5 bases, and 3 bases lay outside the gene matches. CDR3 length: 14 amino acids. The CDR3 protein is CASSATGHQETQYF. As DNA, the CDR3 is TGTGCCAGCAGCGCGACAGGGCACCAAGAGACCCAGTACTTC.

This rearrangement joins TRBV28 to TRBJ2-2, with D unclear. V lost 9 bases, J lost 4 bases, and 12 bases lay in between. The CDR3 runs 13 residues. Germline V CDR1 and CDR2: MDHEN, SYDVKM. The CDR3 loop reads CASCAFGTGELFF. The CDR3 nucleotides read TGTGCCAGTTGTGCCTTTGGCACCGGGGAGCTGTTTTTT.

This clone has only a few counts. The V gene is TRBV19, the J gene TRBJ1-3; D is possibly TRBD1 (5 bases). This CDR3 spans 14 amino acids. Per the germline V gene, CDR1 is LNHDA and CDR2 is SQIVND (reference sequence). Between the trimmed V and J ends, which lost 6 bases and 2 bases, there was a span of 11 bases. Here the CDR3 reads CASRRRGTGNTIYF. For the CDR3, the DNA is TGTGCCAGTAGGAGGAGGGGTACTGGAAACACCATATATTTT. Filled out from reference TRBV19 and TRBJ1-3, the complete variable domain reads DGGITQSPKYLFRKEGQNVTLSCEQNLNHDAMYWYRQDPGQGLRLIYYSQIVNDFQKGDIAEGYSVSREKKESFPLTVTSAQKNPTAFYLCASRRRGTGNTIYFGEGSWLTVV.

V usage is TRBV28 and J usage is TRBJ2-7; D is undetermined. Germline V CDR1 and CDR2: MDHEN, SYDVKM. Trimming removed 6 bases from V and 4 bases from J, with 10 bases in between. The CDR3 is 12 amino acids. The DNA of the CDR3 is TGTGCCAGCAGGGATCACTATTACGAGCAGTACTTC. This encodes CASRDHYYEQYF.

CDR3 protein: CASRSGQRGDTQYF. CDR3 DNA sequence: TGCGCCAGCAGGTCCGGACAGCGGGGAGATACGCAGTATTTT. The gene calls are TRBV5-1 and TRBJ2-3, with TRBD2 as a possible D gene (7 bases). Germline lookup yields CDR1 SGHRS and CDR2 YFSETQ. The CDR3 is made up of 14 amino acids. Between the trimmed V and J ends, which lost 5 bases and 5 bases, there was a span of 15 bases.

The chain carries TRBV6-4 and TRBJ1-2; D is perhaps TRBD1 (5 bases). The CDR3 contains 15 residues. Trimming stripped 3 bases from V and 2 bases from J, with 13 bases between. Germline assignment: CDR1 MRHNA and CDR2 SNTAGT. The CDR3 is CASSEEQGPNYGYTF. The CDR3, as DNA: TGTGCCAGCAGTGAAGAGCAGGGCCCAAACTATGGCTACACCTTC.

The chain employs TRBV30 and TRBJ1-1, with D maybe TRBD1 (5 bases). The germline CDR1 and CDR2 sequences are GTSNPN and SVGIG (reference sequence). This CDR3 spans 14 amino acids. V lost 2 bases to trimming and J lost 5 bases, with 15 bases between them. CDR3 nucleotide sequence: TGTGCCTGGAGTCTGGGACCGAGGAGGACTGAAGCTTTCTTT. Translation: CAWSLGPRRTEAFF.

This clone appeared a few times. The chain has TRBV18 and TRBJ1-1; perhaps TRBD1 as D (5 bases). V dropped 4 bases and J dropped 4 bases, with 19 bases sitting between them. The CDR3 spans 16 residues. From germline, CDR1 is KGHSH and CDR2 LQKENI. In nucleotides, the CDR3 is TGTGCCAGCTCACAAAAGGTTGGGGCGGCTCTCACTGAAGCTTTCTTT. Its protein is CASSQKVGAALTEAFF.

This clone was detected ten times or more. The chain joins TRBV5-1 to TRBJ2-7; D gene uncertain. Trimming removed 4 bases at V and 0 bases at J, with 17 bases between. This CDR3 is 16 amino acids long. Germline V gives CDR1 SGHRS, CDR2 YFSETQ. The CDR3 coding sequence is TGCGCCAGCAGCGCCGACCCCGGTAATCCCTCCTACGAGCAGTACTTC. It specifies CASSADPGNPSYEQYF. Variable domain in full (rest from reference TRBV5-1 and TRBJ2-7): KAGVTQTPRYLIKTRGQQVTLSCSPISGHRSVSWYQQTPGQGLQFLFEYFSETQRNKGNFPGRFSGRQFSNSRSEMNVSTLELGDSALYLCASSADPGNPSYEQYFGPGTRLTVT.

CDR3 DNA sequence: TGCGCCAGCAGCCAAGTATTGGGCGGGCGAAACACTGAAGCTTTCTTT. It is translated as CASSQVLGGRNTEAFF. This chain connects TRBV4-1 to TRBJ1-1; D gene unclear. Per germline, CDR1 MGHRA and CDR2 YSYEKL. The CDR3 has 16 residues. Trimming took 1 base from V and 2 from J, leaving 14 bases between them.

This clone was seen only once. The chain has TRBV7-2 and TRBJ2-7; D is possibly TRBD2 (6 bases). Trimming left V 1 base short and J 3 bases short, with 13 bases between. There are 15 residues in the CDR3. The V gene's germline CDR1 is SGHTA and CDR2 FQGNSA. CDR3: CASSLGDSRVYEQYV. The CDR3 DNA reads as TGTGCCAGCAGCTTAGGGGACTCTAGGGTCTACGAGCAGTACGTC.

The chain couples TRBV3-1 (or the pseudogene TRBV3-2) to TRBJ1-2; D is undetermined. The CDR3 has 11 residues. Germline lookup yields CDR1 LGHDT and CDR2 YNNKEL (reference sequence). CDR3 residues: CASGVNYGYTF. The CDR3 DNA is TGTGCATCCGGGGTGAACTATGGCTACACCTTC.

The chain recombines TRBV6-6 with TRBJ2-3, with 13 bases identical to TRBD2. V shed 5 bases and J 6 bases; nucleotides not matched to a gene: 2. The CDR3 length is 14 residues. Germline V lookup: CDR1 MNHNY, CDR2 SVGAGI (reference sequence). CDR3 protein: CASSGTSGKDTQYF. The CDR3 DNA reads TGTGCCAGCAGTGGGACTAGCGGGAAGGATACGCAGTATTTT.

The chain links TRBV30 to TRBJ2-2, with 7 bases identical to TRBD1. The CDR3 consists of 14 residues. V lost 4 bases to trimming and J lost 3 bases; unmatched junction nucleotides: 5. The germline CDR1 and CDR2 sequences are GTSNPN and SVGIG (reference sequence). The CDR3 DNA reads TGTGCCTGGACCGGGACAGCACACACCGGGGAGCTGTTTTTT. This codes for CAWTGTAHTGELFF.